The 27 T cell receptor beta chains in this list originate from one sample, sequenced in a study of identical twins. TCRdb reprocessed the 5' RACE reads via MiXCR and lists one record per CDR3 protein. The sample records about 920,000 distinct CDR3 sequences, around 12% being singletons. Another study also made use of these data, one on yellow fever vaccine responses in identical twins.

Material: PBMCs. The receptors stem from a young woman in good health.

As for this clonotype: One end of the junction does not line up with germline, which may come from a read error. V usage is TRBV5-6 and J usage is TRBJ2-3; D gene ambiguous. CDR1 SGHDT and CDR2 YYEEEE come from the germline V gene. The CDR3 length is 15 residues. The CDR3 region has the DNA TGTGCCAGCAGCTCCTACAGCTTTAGCACAGATACACAGTATTTT. The encoded protein is CASSSYSFSTDTQYF.

This chain links TRBV3-1 with TRBJ2-5, with D perhaps TRBD2 (7 bases). Trimming removed 3 bases at V and 7 bases at J, with 18 bases between. Per germline, CDR1 LGHDT and CDR2 YNNKEL (reference sequence). This CDR3 contains 15 residues. CDR3 protein: CASSQNPGGQGTQYF. The CDR3 coding sequence is TGTGCCAGCAGCCAGAACCCGGGGGGCCAGGGGACCCAGTACTTC.

This clonotype was detected ten times or more. The rearrangement joins TRBV5-1 to TRBJ1-1, with D uncertain. This CDR3 is 14 amino acids long. Trimming cost V 4 bases and J 1 base, with 11 bases left between them. Per the germline V gene, CDR1 is SGHRS and CDR2 is YFSETQ. CDR3 sequence reads: CASSRTDRNTEAFF. Written as DNA, the CDR3 is TGCGCCAGCAGCCGGACCGACCGGAACACTGAAGCTTTCTTT. Complete variable domain (other parts from reference TRBV5-1 and TRBJ1-1): KAGVTQTPRYLIKTRGQQVTLSCSPISGHRSVSWYQQTPGQGLQFLFEYFSETQRNKGNFPGRFSGRQFSNSRSEMNVSTLELGDSALYLCASSRTDRNTEAFFGQGTRLTVV.

The genes are TRBV20-1 and TRBJ2-4, with D possibly being TRBD2 (5 bases). V was pared by 6 bases and J by 1 base, with 16 bases between. This CDR3 contains 15 residues. Germline-derived CDR1 and CDR2 are DFQATT and SNEGSKA (reference sequence). The CDR3 DNA follows: TGCAGTGCAGCGGAAGCCTACGGGGCCAAAAACATTCAGTACTTC. Its translation: CSAAEAYGAKNIQYF.

This clonotype was counted only a few times. The V gene is TRBV24-1, the J gene TRBJ1-5, with D maybe TRBD1 (5 bases). V was clipped by 2 bases and J by 0 bases, with 10 bases between them. The CDR3 is made up of 16 amino acids. Germline assignment: CDR1 KGHDR and CDR2 SFDVKD. The CDR3 sequence: CATSDSGTYSNQPQHF. In DNA, the CDR3 is TGTGCCACCAGTGATTCGGGGACCTATAGCAATCAGCCCCAGCATTTT.

A few counts support this clonotype. This rearrangement joins TRBV7-6 to TRBJ2-3; tentative D call: TRBD2 (6 bases). The CDR3 covers 20 residues. The germline V gene encodes CDR1 SGHVS and CDR2 FNYEAQ. V lost 1 base and J 3 bases, leaving 26 bases between the germline ends. CDR3 amino acids: CASSLGASVSAMGVTDTQYF. The CDR3 nucleotides read TGTGCCAGCAGCTTAGGGGCTAGCGTAAGCGCGATGGGCGTGACAGATACGCAGTATTTT.

The chain combines TRBV4-1 with TRBJ2-3; TRBD2 matches at 12 bases. The CDR3 consists of 18 residues. V lost 5 bases and J lost 2; bases outside the gene matches: 11. The germline CDR1 and CDR2 sequences are MGHRA and YSYEKL. The CDR3 bases are TGCGCCAGCAGCACCACTAGCGGGGGGACTTTACTCACAGATACGCAGTATTTT. It encodes CASSTTSGGTLLTDTQYF.

This clonotype was picked up a small number of times. The rearrangement joins TRBV4-1 to TRBJ2-5; D unclear. The CDR3 has 15 amino acids. V was clipped by 0 bases and J by 4 bases, with 12 bases between them. The germline gives CDR1 MGHRA, CDR2 YSYEKL. CDR3: CASSQEFTEIETQYF. The CDR3 nucleotides are TGCGCCAGCAGCCAAGAGTTTACAGAGATAGAGACCCAGTACTTC.

V usage is TRBV20-1 and J usage is TRBJ2-7; 12 bases are shared with TRBD1. Per germline, CDR1 DFQATT and CDR2 SNEGSKA (reference sequence). J was trimmed by 3 bases and V by 5 bases; bases with no gene match: 8. The CDR3 runs to 15 residues. The CDR3 DNA follows: TGCAGTGCTCGAACCGGGACAGGGGGCATCTACGAGCAGTACTTC. It encodes CSARTGTGGIYEQYF.

The chain links TRBV6-5 to TRBJ2-1; D is unresolved. Trimming shortened V by 5 bases and J by 6 bases, and 8 bases separated the two germline ends. This CDR3 comprises 12 residues. Germline CDR1 MNHEY, CDR2 SVGAGI. The CDR3 is CASSGVPNEQFF. For the CDR3, the DNA is TGTGCCAGCAGTGGGGTCCCCAATGAGCAGTTCTTC.

V and J are TRBV10-3 and TRBJ2-1, with D tentatively TRBD2 (6 bases). The CDR3 has 13 residues. V was pared by 7 bases and J by 0 bases, with 7 bases between. CDR1 ENHRY and CDR2 SYGVKD come from the germline V gene. CDR3 sequence: CAITGSSYNEQFF. The CDR3 DNA reads TGTGCCATCACCGGGAGCTCCTACAATGAGCAGTTCTTC.

This clonotype was seen a few times. In nucleotides, the CDR3 is TGTGCCAGCAGACCCCCAGGGGGAGGACAAGAGACCCAGTACTTC. It is translated as CASRPPGGGQETQYF. The rearrangement joins TRBV11-2 to TRBJ2-5; weak D call: TRBD1 (7 bases). V dropped 6 bases and J dropped 2 bases, with 16 bases sitting between them. Germline assignment: CDR1 SGHAT and CDR2 FQNNGV. This CDR3 has 15 residues. The full variable domain, its missing parts supplied by reference TRBV11-2 and TRBJ2-5, is EAGVAQSPRYKIIEKRQSVAFWCNPISGHATLYWYQQILGQGPKLLIQFQNNGVVDDSQLPKDRFSAERLKGVDSTLKIQPAKLEDSAVYLCASRPPGGGQETQYFGPGTRLLVL.

This clonotype came up many times. The chain uses TRBV6-5 and TRBJ2-3; 8 nucleotides line up with TRBD2. The CDR3 runs to 16 residues. V lost 1 base and J lost 4; bases outside the gene matches: 7. CDR1 and CDR2 (germline): MNHEY, SVGAGI. CDR3 region: CASSYFGTSQADTQYF. The CDR3 bases are TGTGCCAGCAGTTACTTCGGGACTAGTCAAGCAGATACGCAGTATTTT.

This clonotype was picked up a small number of times. V is TRBV11-1 and J is TRBJ2-1; the D gene is possibly TRBD2 (5 bases). CDR1 and CDR2 from the germline V gene are SGHAT and FQDESV (reference sequence). Trimming pared 5 bases from V and 7 bases from J, leaving 36 bases between. This CDR3 is 21 amino acids long. The CDR3 coding sequence is TGTGCCAGCAGCCACCTCCTAACTGGCGGGCAACGTCGTATGACAATGAATGAGCAGTTCTTC. It translates to CASSHLLTGGQRRMTMNEQFF.

The V call is TRBV4-1, the J call TRBJ2-3; a possible D gene is TRBD2 (5 bases). V lost 0 bases to trimming and J lost 4 bases, with 20 bases between them. Germline CDR1 and CDR2: MGHRA and YSYEKL. The length of the CDR3 is 18 residues. This CDR3 is CASSQDSVASYIPDTQYF. As DNA, the CDR3 is TGCGCCAGCAGCCAAGATTCGGTGGCTAGCTACATTCCAGATACGCAGTATTTT.

In its sample, this clonotype was seen a few times. The V and J genes are TRBV28 and TRBJ2-5; TRBD2 matches 8 bases. The V gene end was trimmed by 5 bases and the J gene end by 4 bases; junction bases not matched to a gene: 6. The germline V gene has CDR1 MDHEN and CDR2 SYDVKM. The length of the CDR3 is 14 residues. The CDR3 nucleotides read TGTGCCAGCAGTCCCCCGGGGGGGGCAGAGACCCAGTACTTC. As protein: CASSPPGGAETQYF.

The CDR3 DNA is TGTGCCAGCAGTTCCCATGGAGGTTGGGGGACAGGGGGCGCCGAGCAGTACTTC. Encoded protein: CASSSHGGWGTGGAEQYF. This chain joins TRBV6-5 and TRBJ2-7, with 12 bases fitting TRBD1. From germline, CDR1 is MNHEY and CDR2 SVGAGI. The CDR3 has 18 residues. J lost 6 bases, V lost 4 bases, and 16 bases had no gene match.

This clonotype was counted only a few times. This chain uses TRBV28 with TRBJ2-4; D might be TRBD1 or TRBD2, each matching 6 bases. This CDR3 contains 15 residues. The germline V gene has CDR1 MDHEN and CDR2 SYDVKM. Trimming left V 3 bases short and J 7 bases short, with 16 bases between. The CDR3 loop reads CASSLIGSGANIQYF. The CDR3 DNA sequence: TGTGCCAGCAGTTTGATCGGGTCGGGGGCCAACATTCAGTACTTC. Complete variable domain (other parts from reference TRBV28 and TRBJ2-4): DVKVTQSSRYLVKRTGEKVFLECVQDMDHENMFWYRQDPGLGLRLIYFSYDVKMKEKGDIPEGYSVSREKKERFSLILESASTNQTSMYLCASSLIGSGANIQYFGAGTRLSVL.

Many counts were recorded for this clonotype. The chain uses TRBV6-6 and TRBJ2-7; D is unresolved. Germline V gives CDR1 MNHNY, CDR2 SVGAGI (reference sequence). V shed 0 bases and J shed 4 bases, with 4 bases lying between them. This CDR3 region has 12 residues. CDR3 loop: CASSYSRYEQYF. CDR3 DNA sequence: TGTGCCAGCAGTTACTCGAGATACGAGCAGTACTTC.

This clonotype was recorded at least ten times. The V call is TRBV29-1, the J call TRBJ2-5; tentatively, D is TRBD1 (5 bases). The V and J ends lost 2 bases and 0 bases respectively, with 10 bases between them. The CDR3 consists of 14 residues. Germline V CDR1 and CDR2: SQVTM, ANQGSEA. The CDR3 DNA is TGCAGCGTTGAACTCACAGGTGACCAAGAGACCCAGTACTTC. This sequence encodes CSVELTGDQETQYF.

This clonotype has just a few counts. The chain employs TRBV9 and TRBJ2-2, with D possibly being TRBD2 (6 bases). The V gene's germline CDR1 is SGDLS and CDR2 YYNGEE. Trimming removed 4 bases from V and 5 bases from J, with 18 bases in between. This CDR3 is built from 16 residues. The CDR3 loop reads CASSPPLRERTGELFF. In nucleotides, the CDR3 is TGTGCCAGCAGCCCCCCCCTACGGGAGCGAACCGGGGAGCTGTTTTTT.

This chain links TRBV20-1 with TRBJ1-1; D remains unclear. CDR1 is DFQATT and CDR2 is SNEGSKA in the germline V gene (reference sequence). The V end lost 3 bases, the J end lost 5 bases, and 16 bases lay between the germline ends. CDR3 length: 14 residues. The CDR3 region is CSARYPGLGTEAFF. CDR3 DNA: TGCAGTGCTAGGTATCCTGGTCTCGGAACTGAAGCTTTCTTT.

In this sample, this clonotype turned up a few times. This sequence joins TRBV11-2 and TRBJ2-7; 7 bases are a match to TRBD1. This CDR3 spans 16 amino acids. Per germline, CDR1 SGHAT and CDR2 FQNNGV. Trimming cost V 2 bases and J 3 bases; bases outside gene matches: 10. CDR3 residues: CASSLSSSGGDYEQYF. The DNA for the CDR3 is TGTGCCAGCAGCTTATCATCCTCAGGGGGAGACTACGAGCAGTACTTC.

Only a few counts were recorded for this clonotype. J is TRBJ2-1 and V is TRBV28; D is unclear. Germline CDR1 is MDHEN and CDR2 is SYDVKM. This CDR3 is built from 15 residues. V was cut by 5 bases and J by 5 bases, with 16 bases left in between. The CDR3 DNA sequence: TGTGCCAGCAGTCCATACCTAGGTTCAAACAATGAGCAGTTCTTC. This gives the protein CASSPYLGSNNEQFF.

J is TRBJ1-4 and V is TRBV20-1, with D possibly being TRBD1 (6 bases). Germline lookup yields CDR1 DFQATT and CDR2 SNEGSKA (reference sequence). CDR3 size: 12 residues. Trimming took 1 base from V and 6 from J, leaving 6 bases between them. The CDR3 nucleotides read TGCAGTGCTAGAGGGACAGATGAAAAACTGTTTTTT. It codes for CSARGTDEKLFF.

The chain combines TRBV20-1 with TRBJ2-1; D remains ambiguous. The CDR3 consists of 13 residues. Germline CDR1 and CDR2: DFQATT and SNEGSKA (reference sequence). Between the trimmed V and J ends, which lost 0 bases and 7 bases, there was a span of 10 bases. The CDR3 loop is CSARDLLGNEQFF. For the CDR3, the DNA is TGCAGTGCTAGAGATTTATTGGGGAATGAGCAGTTCTTC.

This clonotype was seen only a few times. The chain combines TRBV6-6 with TRBJ2-1; no clear D. Germline values: CDR1 MNHNY, CDR2 SVGAGI (reference sequence). V lost 0 bases and J lost 5, with 2 bases in between. The CDR3 length is 12 residues. The CDR3 sequence is CASSYSDNEQFF. The CDR3 bases are TGTGCCAGCAGTTACTCGGACAATGAGCAGTTCTTC.